This passage covers 5 T cell receptor beta chains from one sample sequenced in a study of human T cells and chemical hapten exposure. Each CDR3 protein is one row after TCRdb ran MiXCR on the RACE reads. In the table there are tens of thousands of distinct CDR3 sequences, roughly 15% of which are singletons. Time point here: pre-sensitization, week 0. The treatment is: therapeutic diphenylcyclopropenone sensitization with weekly scalp DPC. The input for sequencing was whole blood, taken in connection with sensitization to the hapten diphenylcyclopropenone (DPC). These receptors originate from a woman between 45 and 60 years old with alopecia areata. Some clones in this sample may be carry-over from other donors' samples.

The sample holds a few counts of this clonotype. The chain recombines TRBV29-1 with TRBJ2-1; D is possibly TRBD2 (5 bases). Germline V CDR1 and CDR2: SQVTM, ANQGSEA. Trimming shortened V by 7 bases and J by 8 bases, and 12 bases separated the two germline ends. The CDR3 runs to 11 residues. CDR3 sequence (DNA): TGCAGCGGTACTAGTTTTGATGAGCAGTTCTTC. This translates into CSGTSFDEQFF.

V usage is TRBV4-1 and J usage is TRBJ2-2, with D maybe TRBD1 (6 bases). Germline V gene lookup returns CDR1 MGHRA and CDR2 YSYEKL. V was cut by 4 bases and J by 6 bases, with 24 bases left in between. This CDR3 comprises 18 residues. CDR3: CASSPEGQSWDNPGELFF. The CDR3 coding sequence is TGCGCCAGCAGCCCCGAAGGACAGTCGTGGGATAATCCCGGGGAGCTGTTTTTT.

This clonotype has a handful of counts. CDR3 bases: TGTGCCAGCTCACCACCGACAGGGGGAAACATTCAGTACTTC. Its translation is CASSPPTGGNIQYF. This chain connects TRBV18 to TRBJ2-4, with 9 bases aligning to TRBD1. V lost 0 bases, J lost 6 bases, and 0 bases stayed unmatched. CDR1 and CDR2 (germline): KGHSH, LQKENI. The CDR3 sequence is 14 residues long.

The genes are TRBV12-3 or TRBV12-4 and TRBJ2-7; 7 bases line up with TRBD2. V lost 4 bases to trimming and J lost 3 bases; unmatched junction nucleotides: 3. The length of the CDR3 is 13 residues. CDR3 coding DNA: TGTGCCAGCAGTTGGACTAGTATCTACGAGCAGTACTTC. As protein: CASSWTSIYEQYF.

The chain has TRBV3-1 and TRBJ2-7; D remains ambiguous. The CDR3 runs 14 residues. Germline lookup yields CDR1 LGHDT and CDR2 YNNKEL (reference sequence). V was shortened by 4 bases and J by 2 bases, with 12 bases between the two germline ends. The CDR3: CASSLNHQTYEQYF. The CDR3 nucleotides are TGTGCCAGCAGCCTCAACCACCAAACCTACGAGCAGTACTTC.